This T cell receptor (beta chain) was captured by sequencing in a study of OX40 agonist ivuxolimab in advanced cancers. Libraries were prepared by immunoSEQ multiplex PCR; TCRdb keeps only in-frame clonotypes and omits some of them. The sample has roughly 25,000 clones; roughly four fifths are singletons. Notes on this clone: Its antigen remains unidentified.

Study results and limitations: On average, CD8+ T cells had more expanded clones than CD4+.

V shed 2 bases and J shed 0 bases, with 5 bases lying between them. The CDR3 runs to 14 residues. CDR1 is MNHNS and CDR2 is SASEGT in the germline V gene. People who had autoimmune disease history or systemic immunosuppression were excluded. The source material was CD4+ or CD8+ T cells sorted from blood, sampled in a trial of the OX40 agonist ivuxolimab. The chain employs TRBV6-1 and TRBJ1-3; D unresolved. The receptor's source is an adult with an advanced solid tumor such as melanoma, head and neck, liver or kidney cancer. The CDR3 bases are TGTGCCAGCAGTGAATCCGGCTCTGGAAACACCATATATTTT. It specifies CASSESGSGNTIYF.